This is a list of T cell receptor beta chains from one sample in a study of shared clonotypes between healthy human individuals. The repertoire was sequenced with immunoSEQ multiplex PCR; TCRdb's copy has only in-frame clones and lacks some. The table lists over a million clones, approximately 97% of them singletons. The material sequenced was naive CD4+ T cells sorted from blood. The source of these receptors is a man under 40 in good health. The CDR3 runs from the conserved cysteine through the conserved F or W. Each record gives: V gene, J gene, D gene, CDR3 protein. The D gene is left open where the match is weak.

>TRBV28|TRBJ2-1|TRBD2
CASSEGGGRYNEQFF
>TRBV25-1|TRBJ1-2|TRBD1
CASSQRTGANYGYTF
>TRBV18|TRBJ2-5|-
CASSSRAQTQYF
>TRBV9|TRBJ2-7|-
CASSVAGLASYEQYF
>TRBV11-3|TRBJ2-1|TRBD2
CASSWGLAGGKGEQFF
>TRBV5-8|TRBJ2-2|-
CASSFRGANTGELFF
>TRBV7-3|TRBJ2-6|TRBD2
CASSLGAGEGSGANVLTF
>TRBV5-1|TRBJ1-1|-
CASSLSAGVNTEAFF
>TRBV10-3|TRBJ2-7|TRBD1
CANRGQGNYEQYF
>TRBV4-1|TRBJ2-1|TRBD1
CASSQEGSLTGDEQFF
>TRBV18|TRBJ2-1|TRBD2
CASSPAGGRSVQFF
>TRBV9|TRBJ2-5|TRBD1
CASSVGSFPGTGETQYF
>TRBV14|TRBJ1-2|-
CASSPGRRRIRSYGYTF
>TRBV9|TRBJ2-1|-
CASSVAGYNEQFF
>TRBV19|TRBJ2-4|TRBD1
CASRPRPGQLAKNIQYF
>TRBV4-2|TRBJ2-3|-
CASSQAGGRGSSDTQYF
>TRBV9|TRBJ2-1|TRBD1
CASSVVGQSNNEQFF
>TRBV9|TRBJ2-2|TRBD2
CASSVVAGSGRTGELFF
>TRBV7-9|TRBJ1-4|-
CASSYRSNEKLFF
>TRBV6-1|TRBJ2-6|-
CASTISGANVLTF
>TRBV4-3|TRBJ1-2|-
CASSQGGGTGYTF
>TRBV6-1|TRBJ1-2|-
CASSEYRAGAYGYTF
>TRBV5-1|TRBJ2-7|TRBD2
CASSLETSGRAYEQYF
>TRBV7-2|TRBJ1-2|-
CASSLLAGVNYGYTF
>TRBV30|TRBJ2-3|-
CAWSVPQGMTADTQYF
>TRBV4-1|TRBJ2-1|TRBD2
CASSHLAGSSYNEQFF
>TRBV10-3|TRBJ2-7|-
CAISGTPGLEQYF
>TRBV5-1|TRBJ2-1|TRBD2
CASSRGLADYNEQFF
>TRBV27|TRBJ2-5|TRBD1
CASSTGDRAKVREETQYF
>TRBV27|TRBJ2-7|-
CASSLSGLPYEQYF
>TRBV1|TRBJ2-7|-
CTSSQDERLAGNRHYEQYF
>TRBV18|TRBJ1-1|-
CASSPPSGRARDTEAFF
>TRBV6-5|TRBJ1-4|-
CASSPIDRKNEKLFF
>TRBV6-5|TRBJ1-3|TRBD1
CASSYSTGGGNTIYF
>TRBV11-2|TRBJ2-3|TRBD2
CASSTSTSGATDTQYF
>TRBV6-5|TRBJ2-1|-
CASSNRDRSYNEQFF
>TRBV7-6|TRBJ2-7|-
CASSLGSRVINEQYF
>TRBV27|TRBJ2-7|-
CASRPGRGSWDEQYF
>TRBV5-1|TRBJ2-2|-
CASSPTGAVGGELFF
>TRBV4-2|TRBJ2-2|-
CASSHISHSYNTGELFF
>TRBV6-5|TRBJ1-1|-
CASSYSFRGTEAFF
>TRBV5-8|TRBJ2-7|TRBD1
CASSLGDRPSYEQYF